The 26 T cell receptor beta chains listed next were all sequenced from one sample in a study of cytomegalovirus exposure and HLA in healthy donors. Repertoires were generated with immunoSEQ multiplex PCR, while TCRdb's copy carries only in-frame clones and drops some. Of about 160,000 clones listed, roughly 80% were seen once; the top ten hold 9.5% to 13%. The source material was PBMCs. The receptors here all came from a man aged 25-45 years in good health and CMV-seropositive.

This chain uses TRBV2 with TRBJ1-5, with 8 positions matching TRBD1. Trimming took 6 bases from V and 2 from J; bases not matched to a gene: 3. Germline CDR1 is SNHLY and CDR2 is FYNNEI. The CDR3 spans 14 residues. The CDR3 bases are TGTGCCAGCAGGGACAGGGCCGGCAATCAGCCCCAGCATTTT. It translates to CASRDRAGNQPQHF.

V is TRBV6-5 and J is TRBJ1-1, with unresolved D. Trimming took off 4 bases at V and 11 bases at J, with 17 bases between the two ends. Per germline, CDR1 MNHEY and CDR2 SVGAGI. This CDR3 spans 13 amino acids. This CDR3 is CASSLDVRTLAFF. The CDR3 DNA reads TGTGCCAGCAGTTTAGACGTAAGGACTTTGGCTTTCTTT.

The rearrangement uses TRBV10-2 and TRBJ2-1, with 12 bases fitting TRBD2. The CDR3 is made up of 18 amino acids. With 5 bases clipped from V and 8 bases from J, the junction kept 16 bases outside the gene matches. Germline CDR1 is WSHSY and CDR2 is SAAADI. The CDR3 DNA sequence: TGCGCCAGCAGTTCACCCACCACTACTAGCGGGAGGCTTGATGAGCAGTTCTTC. Its protein product is CASSSPTTTSGRLDEQFF.

This clone was observed a single time. This CDR3 is also generated by other DNA sequences in the sample. CDR3 sequence reads: CASSVGTGAYEQYF. In DNA, the CDR3 is TGTGCCAGCAGCGTAGGGACAGGGGCTTACGAGCAGTACTTC. The rearrangement joins TRBV9 to TRBJ2-7, with 9 bases identical to TRBD1. Trimming at V came to 0 bases and at J to 4 bases, leaving 2 bases not matched to a gene. The CDR3 runs 14 residues. The germline V gene has CDR1 SGDLS and CDR2 YYNGEE.

This rearrangement joins TRBV28 to TRBJ1-2; D not certain. CDR3 length: 11 amino acids. Trimming shortened V by 7 bases and J by 6 bases, and 9 bases separated the two germline ends. Germline V gene data show CDR1 as MDHEN and CDR2 as SYDVKM. The CDR3 protein is CASTTRDGYTF. In DNA, the CDR3 is TGTGCCAGCACTACGAGGGATGGCTACACCTTC.

The CDR3 loop is CASGAGGSYEQYF. The CDR3 DNA reads TGTGCCAGTGGAGCGGGGGGATCCTACGAGCAGTACTTC. V usage is TRBV19 and J usage is TRBJ2-7; TRBD2 agrees at 9 bases. The V gene's germline CDR1 is LNHDA and CDR2 SQIVND (reference sequence). The CDR3 is made up of 13 amino acids. Losses at the gene ends were 8 bases for V and 1 base for J; bases not matched to a gene: 3.

This clone has a single count. The CDR3, as DNA: TGTGCTAGCTCCCGCAAATTAGGGACAGACGAAAAACTGTTTTTT. Translation: CASSRKLGTDEKLFF. J is TRBJ1-4 and V is TRBV7-7, with 7 bases fitting TRBD1. Germline V gene sequence: CDR1 SSHAT, CDR2 FNYEAQ (reference sequence). The CDR3 is made up of 15 amino acids.

V is TRBV29-1 and J is TRBJ1-4; D might be TRBD1 (5 bases). Trimming left V 2 bases short and J 0 bases short, with 10 bases between. CDR3 length equals 15 residues. Germline CDR1 and CDR2: SQVTM and ANQGSEA. Written as DNA, the CDR3 is TGCAGCGTTGAAATAACAGGAGCAACTAATGAAAAACTGTTTTTT. This codes for CSVEITGATNEKLFF.

The sample holds a few counts of this clone. The V and J genes are TRBV4-1 and TRBJ1-3; D possibly corresponds to TRBD1 (5 bases). The V gene's germline CDR1 is MGHRA and CDR2 YSYEKL. The length of the CDR3 is 14 residues. The V gene lost 0 bases and the J gene lost 5 bases, with 8 bases spanning the gap. CDR3 loop: CASSQDPGRNTIYF. CDR3 sequence (DNA): TGCGCCAGCAGCCAAGATCCAGGGCGAAACACCATATATTTT.

This sequence joins TRBV6-1 and TRBJ2-7; D perhaps matches TRBD1 (5 bases). This CDR3 spans 13 amino acids. Germline CDR1 reads MNHNS; CDR2 reads SASEGT. The ends were cut back, 7 bases at V and 3 bases at J, with 13 bases in the middle. The CDR3 DNA follows: TGTGCCAGCATAAAAGGGGATAGCTACGAGCAGTACTTC. It codes for CASIKGDSYEQYF.

J is TRBJ1-1 and V is TRBV4-3; D remains unclear. The CDR3 loop spans 13 amino acids. In germline, CDR1 is LGHNA, CDR2 YSLEER. V was cut by 0 bases and J by 8 bases, with 10 bases left in between. The CDR3 DNA reads as TGCGCCAGCAGCCAAGATCCAAGAACAGAAGCTTTCTTT. It codes for CASSQDPRTEAFF.

The chain combines TRBV19 with TRBJ1-1; no firm D call. With 1 base removed from V and 5 bases from J, the gap between germline ends came to 11 bases. Germline assignment: CDR1 LNHDA and CDR2 SQIVND (reference sequence). This CDR3 region has 14 residues. CDR3 in DNA: TGTGCCAGTAGTATAGGGGCGGGAAGTACTGAAGCTTTCTTT. Its translation is CASSIGAGSTEAFF.

The CDR3 sequence: CASIGSEAGDGYTF. CDR3 coding DNA: TGTGCCAGCATTGGGTCGGAGGCGGGCGATGGCTACACCTTC. This chain links TRBV6-5 with TRBJ1-2, with unresolved D. The CDR3 covers 14 residues. Between the trimmed V and J ends, which lost 7 bases and 6 bases, there was a span of 18 bases. The germline V gene has CDR1 MNHEY and CDR2 SVGAGI.

This sequence joins TRBV28 and TRBJ2-5; D unresolved. CDR3 length: 15 amino acids. Germline V gives CDR1 MDHEN, CDR2 SYDVKM. V shed 3 bases and J shed 9 bases, with 20 bases lying between them. The CDR3 protein is CASSLSTGGMAAQYF. The CDR3 DNA sequence: TGTGCCAGCAGTTTGTCCACCGGTGGTATGGCGGCCCAGTACTTC. Drawing the rest from reference TRBV28 and TRBJ2-5, the complete variable domain is DVKVTQSSRYLVKRTGEKVFLECVQDMDHENMFWYRQDPGLGLRLIYFSYDVKMKEKGDIPEGYSVSREKKERFSLILESASTNQTSMYLCASSLSTGGMAAQYFGPGTRLLVL.

This rearrangement joins TRBV4-3 to TRBJ1-3; D is undetermined. The CDR3 totals 16 residues. V gave up 4 bases and J gave up 0 bases, with 13 bases separating them. Per the germline V gene, CDR1 is LGHNA and CDR2 is YSLEER. The CDR3 here is CASSLAPGGSGNTIYF. The CDR3 nucleotides read TGCGCCAGCAGCCTCGCACCCGGCGGCTCTGGAAACACCATATATTTT.

This clone is medium-sized within its sample. The rearrangement uses TRBV7-9 and TRBJ1-2; weak D call: TRBD1 (5 bases). Trimming took off 5 bases at V and 5 bases at J, with 21 bases between the two ends. The germline gives CDR1 SEHNR, CDR2 FQNEAQ (reference sequence). The CDR3 covers 16 residues. The CDR3 here is CASSPPLGARGYGYTF. Written as DNA, the CDR3 is TGTGCCAGCAGCCCCCCCTTAGGGGCGCGAGGATATGGCTACACCTTC.

The chain carries TRBV2 and TRBJ1-2, with D possibly being TRBD1 (5 bases). CDR3 length: 12 amino acids. The germline V gene has CDR1 SNHLY and CDR2 FYNNEI. The V gene lost 10 bases and the J gene lost 1 base, with 10 bases spanning the gap. The CDR3 region is CATQGDNYGYTF. The DNA of the CDR3 is TGTGCCACACAAGGGGATAACTATGGCTACACCTTC.

V is TRBV7-8 and J is TRBJ2-7; D may be TRBD2 (5 bases). This CDR3 is 12 amino acids long. Germline values: CDR1 SGHVS, CDR2 FQNEAQ. V gave up 8 bases and J gave up 3 bases, with 11 bases separating them. In nucleotides, the CDR3 is TGTGCCAGCGTCGGGATCCTCTACGAGCAGTACTTC. The encoded protein is CASVGILYEQYF.

The rearrangement links TRBV27 to TRBJ2-1; the D gene is possibly TRBD1 (6 bases). From germline, CDR1 is MNHEY and CDR2 SMNVEV (reference sequence). The V end was cut by 4 bases, the J end by 0 bases, with 10 bases between. The CDR3 runs to 15 residues. The CDR3 region has the DNA TGTGCCAGCAGTTCACAGGGAAGCTCCTACAATGAGCAGTTCTTC. Protein sequence: CASSSQGSSYNEQFF.

The CDR3 spells CAISWVAESSYNEQFF. The CDR3 DNA sequence: TGTGCCATCAGCTGGGTAGCGGAAAGCTCCTACAATGAGCAGTTCTTC. This rearrangement joins TRBV10-3 to TRBJ2-1, with D possibly TRBD2 on 6 matching bases. The germline V gene encodes CDR1 ENHRY and CDR2 SYGVKD. CDR3 size: 16 residues. Trimming cost V 6 bases and J 0 bases, with 15 bases left between them.

V usage is TRBV29-1 and J usage is TRBJ2-7; 8 bases are a match to TRBD2. This CDR3 has 12 residues. Germline values: CDR1 SQVTM, CDR2 ANQGSEA. The J segment lost 3 bases and the V segment lost 6 bases, leaving 4 bases of the junction unmatched. CDR3 sequence: CSVSGGSYEQYF. The CDR3 DNA is TGCAGCGTAAGCGGGGGAAGCTACGAGCAGTACTTC.

The V call is TRBV14, the J call TRBJ1-2, with 7 positions matching TRBD1. The CDR3 runs 11 residues. Germline CDR1 SGHDN, CDR2 FVKESK. With 8 bases clipped from V and 8 bases from J, the junction kept 5 bases outside the gene matches. CDR3 DNA: TGTGCCAGCGGACAGGATTTCGGCTACACCTTC. Translating it yields CASGQDFGYTF.

This clone has only one observation. The rearrangement joins TRBV19 to TRBJ2-1; D is perhaps TRBD2 (5 bases). This CDR3 contains 15 residues. Germline loops: CDR1 LNHDA, CDR2 SQIVND (reference sequence). The V and J ends lost 4 bases and 0 bases respectively, with 10 bases between them. CDR3 residues: CASSTVAFSYNEQFF. CDR3 nucleotide sequence: TGTGCCAGTAGTACTGTAGCGTTCTCCTACAATGAGCAGTTCTTC.

This rearrangement joins TRBV27 to TRBJ2-1; D is undetermined. Trimming stripped 5 bases from V and 15 bases from J, with 17 bases between. This CDR3 has 12 residues. Germline values: CDR1 MNHEY, CDR2 SMNVEV (reference sequence). CDR3 DNA sequence: TGTGCCAGCAGTGAATCTCGCACAACGGGGTTCTTC. Translation: CASSESRTTGFF.

V gene TRBV5-1 combines with J gene TRBJ1-2; 12 bases agree with TRBD1. The CDR3 sequence is 15 residues long. V gave up 4 bases and J gave up 8 bases; unmatched junction bases: 9. The germline gives CDR1 SGHRS, CDR2 YFSETQ. The CDR3 loop is CASSATGTGGDGYTF. The CDR3 DNA follows: TGCGCCAGCAGCGCTACCGGGACAGGGGGCGACGGCTACACCTTC. Drawing the rest from reference TRBV5-1 and TRBJ1-2, the complete variable domain is KAGVTQTPRYLIKTRGQQVTLSCSPISGHRSVSWYQQTPGQGLQFLFEYFSETQRNKGNFPGRFSGRQFSNSRSEMNVSTLELGDSALYLCASSATGTGGDGYTFGSGTRLTVV.

The chain uses TRBV30 and TRBJ2-1; TRBD2 agrees at 9 bases. V was pared by 3 bases and J by 1 base, with 7 bases of the junction left unmatched. From germline, CDR1 is GTSNPN and CDR2 SVGIG (reference sequence). This CDR3 contains 16 residues. Written as DNA, the CDR3 is TGTGCCTGGAGCGGGCTAGCGGGGAGGTCCTACAATGAGCAGTTCTTC. This gives the protein CAWSGLAGRSYNEQFF.